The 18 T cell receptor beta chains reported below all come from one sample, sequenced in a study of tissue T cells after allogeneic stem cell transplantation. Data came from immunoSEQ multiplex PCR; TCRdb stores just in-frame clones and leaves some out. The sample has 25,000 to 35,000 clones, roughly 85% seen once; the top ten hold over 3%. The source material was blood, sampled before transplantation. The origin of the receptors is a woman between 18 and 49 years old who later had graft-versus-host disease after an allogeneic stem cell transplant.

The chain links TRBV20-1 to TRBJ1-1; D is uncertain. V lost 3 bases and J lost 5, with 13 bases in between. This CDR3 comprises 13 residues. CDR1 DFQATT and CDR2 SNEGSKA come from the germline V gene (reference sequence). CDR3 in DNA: TGCAGTGCTAGTTCCCCGGCTGGGACTGAAGCTTTCTTT. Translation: CSASSPAGTEAFF.

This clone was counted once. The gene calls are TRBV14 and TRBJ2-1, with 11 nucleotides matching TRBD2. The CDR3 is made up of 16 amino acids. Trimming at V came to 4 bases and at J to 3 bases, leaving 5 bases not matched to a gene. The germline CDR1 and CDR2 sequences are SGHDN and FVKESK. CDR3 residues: CASSRTSGGIYNEQFF. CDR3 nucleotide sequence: TGTGCCAGCAGCCGAACTAGCGGGGGAATCTACAATGAGCAGTTCTTC.

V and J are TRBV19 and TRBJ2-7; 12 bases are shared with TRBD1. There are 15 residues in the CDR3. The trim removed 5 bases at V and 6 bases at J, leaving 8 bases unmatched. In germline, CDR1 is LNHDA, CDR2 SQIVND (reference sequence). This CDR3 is CASSVPGQGAREQYF. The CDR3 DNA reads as TGTGCCAGTAGTGTTCCGGGACAGGGGGCGCGCGAGCAGTACTTC.

In nucleotides, the CDR3 is TGTGCCAGCAGTGCGGGACAGGGGAGGAACACTGAAGCTTTCTTT. Protein product: CASSAGQGRNTEAFF. V is TRBV11-2 and J is TRBJ1-1; TRBD1 matches 10 bases. Losses at the gene ends were 6 bases for V and 1 base for J; bases not matched to a gene: 5. From germline, CDR1 is SGHAT and CDR2 FQNNGV. The CDR3 is 15 residues long.

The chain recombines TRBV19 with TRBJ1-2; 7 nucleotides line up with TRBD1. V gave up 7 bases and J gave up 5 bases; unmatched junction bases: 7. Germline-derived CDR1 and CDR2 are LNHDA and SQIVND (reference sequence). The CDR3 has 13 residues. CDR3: CASTDREGYGYTF. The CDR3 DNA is TGTGCCAGTACCGACAGGGAGGGGTATGGCTACACCTTC.

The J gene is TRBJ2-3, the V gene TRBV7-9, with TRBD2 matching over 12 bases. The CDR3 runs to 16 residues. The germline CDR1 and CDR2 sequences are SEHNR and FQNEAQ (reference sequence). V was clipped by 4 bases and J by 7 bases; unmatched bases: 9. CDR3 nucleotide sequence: TGTGCCAGCAGCTCAAGCTGGACTAGCGGGGCTCATACGCAGTATTTT. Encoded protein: CASSSSWTSGAHTQYF.

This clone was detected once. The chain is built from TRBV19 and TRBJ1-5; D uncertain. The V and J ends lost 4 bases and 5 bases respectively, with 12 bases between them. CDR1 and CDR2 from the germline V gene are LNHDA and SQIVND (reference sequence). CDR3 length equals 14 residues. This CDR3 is CASSTGYRDQPQHF. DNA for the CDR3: TGTGCCAGTAGTACGGGTTATCGGGATCAGCCCCAGCATTTT.

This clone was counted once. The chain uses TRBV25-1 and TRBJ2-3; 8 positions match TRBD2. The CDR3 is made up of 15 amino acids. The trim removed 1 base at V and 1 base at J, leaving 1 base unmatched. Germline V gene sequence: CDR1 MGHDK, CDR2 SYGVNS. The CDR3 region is CASSELTSGTDTQYF. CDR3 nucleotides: TGTGCCAGCAGTGAATTGACTAGCGGCACAGATACGCAGTATTTT.

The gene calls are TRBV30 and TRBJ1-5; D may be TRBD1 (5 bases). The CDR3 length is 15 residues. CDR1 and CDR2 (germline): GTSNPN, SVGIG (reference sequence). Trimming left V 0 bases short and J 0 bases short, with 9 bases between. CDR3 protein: CAWSVGAHSNQPQHF. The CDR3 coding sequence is TGTGCCTGGAGTGTAGGGGCACATAGCAATCAGCCCCAGCATTTT.

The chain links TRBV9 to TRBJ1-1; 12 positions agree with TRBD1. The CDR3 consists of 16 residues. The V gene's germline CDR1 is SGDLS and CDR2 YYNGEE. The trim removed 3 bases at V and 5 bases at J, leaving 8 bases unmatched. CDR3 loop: CASSGPGDRGRTEAFF. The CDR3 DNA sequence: TGTGCCAGCAGCGGACCAGGGGACAGGGGGCGGACTGAAGCTTTCTTT.

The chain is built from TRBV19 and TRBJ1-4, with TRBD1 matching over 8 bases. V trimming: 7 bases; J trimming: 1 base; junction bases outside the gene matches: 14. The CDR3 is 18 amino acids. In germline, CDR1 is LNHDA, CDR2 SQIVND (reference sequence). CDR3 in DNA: TGTGCCAGTACCATGGGGCCAGGGGGCTTCGGAACTAATGAAAAACTGTTTTTT. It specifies CASTMGPGGFGTNEKLFF.

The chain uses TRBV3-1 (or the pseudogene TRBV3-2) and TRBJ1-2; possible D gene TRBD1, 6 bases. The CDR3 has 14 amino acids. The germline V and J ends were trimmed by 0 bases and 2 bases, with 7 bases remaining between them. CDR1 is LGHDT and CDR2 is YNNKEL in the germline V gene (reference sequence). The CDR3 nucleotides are TGTGCCAGCAGCCAAGACAGGGGAAACTATGGCTACACCTTC. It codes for CASSQDRGNYGYTF.

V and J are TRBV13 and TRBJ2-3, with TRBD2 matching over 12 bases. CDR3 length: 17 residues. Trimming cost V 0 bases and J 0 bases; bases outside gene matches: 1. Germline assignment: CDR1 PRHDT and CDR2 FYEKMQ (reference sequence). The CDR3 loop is CASSLGLAGGSTDTQYF. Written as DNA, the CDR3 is TGTGCCAGCAGCTTAGGACTAGCGGGAGGTAGCACAGATACGCAGTATTTT.

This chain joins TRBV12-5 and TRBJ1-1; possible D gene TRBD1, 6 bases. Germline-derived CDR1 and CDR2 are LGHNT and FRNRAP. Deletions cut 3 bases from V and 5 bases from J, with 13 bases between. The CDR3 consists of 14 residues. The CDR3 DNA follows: TGTGCTAGTGGTTTAGGGGGGGGAAGGACTGAAGCTTTCTTT. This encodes CASGLGGGRTEAFF.

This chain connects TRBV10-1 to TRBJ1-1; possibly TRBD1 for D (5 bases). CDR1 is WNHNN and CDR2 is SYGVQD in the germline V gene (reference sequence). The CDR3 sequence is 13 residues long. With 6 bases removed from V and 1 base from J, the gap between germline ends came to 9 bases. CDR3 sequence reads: CASSEDRNTEAFF. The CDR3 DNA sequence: TGCGCCAGCAGCGAAGACAGGAACACTGAAGCTTTCTTT.

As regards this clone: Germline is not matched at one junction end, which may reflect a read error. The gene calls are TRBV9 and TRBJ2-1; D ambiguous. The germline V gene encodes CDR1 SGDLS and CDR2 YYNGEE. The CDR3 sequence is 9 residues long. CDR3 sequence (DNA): TGTGCCAGCGGCGTTGAGCAGTTCTTC. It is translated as CASGVEQFF.

Here the CDR3 DNA reads TGTGCCAGCAGCGAGGGGAGCGGGGCGGGCTATGGCTACACCTTC. Protein sequence: CASSEGSGAGYGYTF. The chain recombines TRBV9 with TRBJ1-2; a possible D gene is TRBD1 (5 bases). Germline V gene sequence: CDR1 SGDLS, CDR2 YYNGEE. The CDR3 spans 15 residues. V gave up 3 bases and J gave up 4 bases, with 16 bases separating them.

The CDR3 loop reads CAISGKGQGAPTEAFF. The DNA of the CDR3 is TGTGCCATCAGTGGCAAGGGACAGGGGGCGCCAACTGAAGCTTTCTTT. V gene TRBV10-3 combines with J gene TRBJ1-1; 12 bases line up with TRBD1. Germline trimming cut 4 bases from V and 5 bases from J; bases unmatched to any gene: 8. This CDR3 contains 16 residues. Germline lookup yields CDR1 ENHRY and CDR2 SYGVKD.